The TCR beta chain under discussion was sequenced for a study of tumor-infiltrating lymphocytes in primary liver carcinoma. Overall study context: Ranging in age from 30 to 69 years, the patients were men and women. Stage T1-T3 N0M0 and a size of about 4 to 11 cm characterized the tumors. Read depth, roughly 3.65 to 8 million productive TCRbeta reads, did not differ significantly between tissues.

Study findings and constraints: The overlap of tumor-adjacent and tumor-blood pairs was smaller than that of tumor region pairs.

Trimming took 0 bases from V and 9 from J; bases not matched to a gene: 7. The germline V gene encodes CDR1 DFQATT and CDR2 SNEGSKA (reference sequence). The CDR3 is made up of 15 amino acids. Bulk tissue was left unsorted, and RNA and DNA were co-extracted from about 21-30 mg of it. From approximately 0.5 ug of total RNA, TCR beta-specific cDNA was reverse-transcribed using a constant-region primer. TCR beta libraries came from three nested multiplex PCR rounds using slightly modified ARM-PCR. Investigators reported that the first two PCR rounds, at 9 to 11 cycles each, used TRBV1-TRBV30 forward primers with a C-beta reverse primer. Using its own MiXCR run on the multiplex PCR reads, TCRdb lists one record per CDR3 protein. In the table there are tens of thousands of distinct CDR3 sequences, roughly 77% of which are singletons. This clonotype has at least ten counts. Antigen: not known.

This receptor was taken from a man aged 35 to 55 with primary liver carcinoma and hepatitis B virus infection. Input material: tumor-adjacent normal liver tissue. This chain connects TRBV20-1 to TRBJ2-4; 11 positions match TRBD2. Here the CDR3 reads CSARDGVAGGFIQYF. The CDR3 DNA reads as TGCAGTGCTAGAGATGGGGTAGCGGGAGGGTTCATTCAGTACTTC.